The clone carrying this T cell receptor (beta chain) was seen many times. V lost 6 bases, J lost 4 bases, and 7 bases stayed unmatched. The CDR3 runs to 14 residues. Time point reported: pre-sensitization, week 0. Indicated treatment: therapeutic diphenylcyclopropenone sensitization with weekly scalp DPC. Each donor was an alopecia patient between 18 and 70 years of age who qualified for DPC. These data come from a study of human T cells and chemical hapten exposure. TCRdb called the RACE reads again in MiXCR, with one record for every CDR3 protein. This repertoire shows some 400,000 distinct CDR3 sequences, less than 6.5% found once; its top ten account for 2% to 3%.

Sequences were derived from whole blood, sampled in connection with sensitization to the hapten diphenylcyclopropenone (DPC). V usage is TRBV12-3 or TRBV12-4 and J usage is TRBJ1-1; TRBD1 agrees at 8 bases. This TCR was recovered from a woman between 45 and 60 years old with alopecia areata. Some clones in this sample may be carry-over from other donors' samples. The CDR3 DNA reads TGTGCCAGCAGCCACGACAGGGGACTCACTGAAGCTTTCTTT. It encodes CASSHDRGLTEAFF.